This T cell receptor beta chain was sequenced for a study of Graves' ophthalmopathy and Graves' hyperthyroidism. Amplification of TCR beta CDR3 regions used RNA transcripts. RT-PCR with HTBI primers came first, then second-round multiplex PCR. MiXCR, run by TCRdb on the multiplex PCR reads, gives a single entry per CDR3 protein. The data contain approximately 460,000 distinct CDR3 sequences, around 15% of them singletons. The CDR3 is 13 residues long. The V gene's germline CDR1 is MNHEY and CDR2 SMNVEV (reference sequence). Deletions cut 4 bases from V and 2 bases from J, with 8 bases between. Those donors who had ophthalmopathy presented with moderate-to-severe activity, a CAS of ≥3, a NOSPECS of ≥4 and a duration under 3 months. Orbital computed tomography, thyroid ultrasound, TRAb, serum thyroxine and clinical symptoms formed the basis of diagnosis. Fresh peripheral blood (approximately 10 ml) yielded the PBMCs.

The sample taken for sequencing was blood. The chain joins TRBV27 to TRBJ1-1; the D is unclear. This sequence originates from a woman in her twenties or thirties with Graves' ophthalmopathy. The CDR3 reads CASSWAQNTEAFF. The CDR3 DNA reads as TGTGCCAGCAGTTGGGCACAAAACACTGAAGCTTTCTTT.